The clone carrying this T cell receptor (beta chain) was observed a handful of times. Its matching antigen is unknown. This sample was included in a study of response to subunit inactivated influenza vaccine. General study results and limits: Seasonal influenza vaccination, on each occasion, was suggested by the authors to recruit few new T cells.

TCRdb processed the RT-PCR reads anew with MiXCR; each CDR3 protein has one entry. This table holds more than 450,000 distinct CDR3 sequences, around 8% found once. In germline, CDR1 is KGHSH, CDR2 LQKENI. The CDR3 extends over 14 amino acids. Trimming took off 1 base at V and 2 bases at J, with 8 bases between the two ends. Sample: PBMCs from blood, taken less than 30 months after vaccination. The chain is built from TRBV18 and TRBJ2-5, with D unresolved. The clonotype originates from a man in his fifties or sixties who received an inactivated influenza vaccine. Here the CDR3 reads CASSPLDSQETQYF. CDR3 DNA: TGTGCCAGCTCACCACTTGATAGTCAAGAGACCCAGTACTTC.